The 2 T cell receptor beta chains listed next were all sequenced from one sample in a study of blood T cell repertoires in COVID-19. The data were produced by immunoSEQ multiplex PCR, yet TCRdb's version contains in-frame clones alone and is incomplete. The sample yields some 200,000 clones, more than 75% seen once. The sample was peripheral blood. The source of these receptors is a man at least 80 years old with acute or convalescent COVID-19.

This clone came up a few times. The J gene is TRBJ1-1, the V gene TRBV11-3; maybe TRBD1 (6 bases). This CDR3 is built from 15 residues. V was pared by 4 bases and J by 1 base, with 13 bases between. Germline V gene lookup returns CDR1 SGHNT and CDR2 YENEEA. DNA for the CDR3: TGTGCCAGCAGCTCGAAGCAGGGGTGGAACACTGAAGCTTTCTTT. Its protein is CASSSKQGWNTEAFF.

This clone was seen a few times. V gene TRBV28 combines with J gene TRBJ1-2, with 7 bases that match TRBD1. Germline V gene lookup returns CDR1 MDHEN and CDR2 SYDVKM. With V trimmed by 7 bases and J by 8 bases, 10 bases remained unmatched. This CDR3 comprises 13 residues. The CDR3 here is CASTTTGVRGYTF. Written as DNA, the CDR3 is TGTGCCAGCACCACAACAGGGGTGCGGGGCTACACCTTC.